This T cell receptor beta chain was sequenced in a study of blood T cells in healthy people across ages. Germline-derived CDR1 and CDR2 are SNHLY and FYNNEI. V lost 6 bases, J lost 6 bases, and 4 bases stayed unmatched. CDR3 length: 15 residues. A sample-barcoded 5' primer and a J-beta primer mix were used in a second PCR of roughly 6 to 11 cycles. The template-switch adaptor was a 5' adaptor with 12 random nucleotides. It tagged each cDNA molecule. TCRdb ran MiXCR on the 5' RACE reads and lists one entry per CDR3 protein. The data contain fewer than 750,000 distinct CDR3 sequences, about 50% of them seen just once; the ten biggest clones take up approximately 13%.

This chain joins TRBV2 and TRBJ2-1, with 14 bases that match TRBD2. The clonotype originates from a woman of 80 years or more in good health. Sequenced: blood. The CDR3 here is CASRSGLAGGNEQFF. The CDR3 DNA reads as TGTGCCAGCAGGTCCGGACTAGCGGGGGGCAATGAGCAGTTCTTC. The variable domain in full, completed from reference TRBV2 and TRBJ2-1, reads EPEVTQTPSHQVTQMGQEVILRCVPISNHLYFYWYRQILGQKVEFLVSFYNNEISEKSEIFDDQFSVERPDGSNFTLKIRSTKLEDSAMYFCASRSGLAGGNEQFFGPGTRLTVL.